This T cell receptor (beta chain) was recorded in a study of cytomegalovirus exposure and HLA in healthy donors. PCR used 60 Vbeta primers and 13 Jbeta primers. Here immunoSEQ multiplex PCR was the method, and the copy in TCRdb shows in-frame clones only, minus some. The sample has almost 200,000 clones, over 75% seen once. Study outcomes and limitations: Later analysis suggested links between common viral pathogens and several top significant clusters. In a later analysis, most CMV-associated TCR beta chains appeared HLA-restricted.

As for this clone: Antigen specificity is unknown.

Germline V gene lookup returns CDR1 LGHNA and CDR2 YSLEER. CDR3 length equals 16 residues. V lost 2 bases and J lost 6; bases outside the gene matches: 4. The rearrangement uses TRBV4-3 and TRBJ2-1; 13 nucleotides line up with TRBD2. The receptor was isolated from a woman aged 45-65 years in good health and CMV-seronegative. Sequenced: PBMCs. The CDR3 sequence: CASSQPTSGGRNEQFF. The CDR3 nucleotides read TGCGCCAGCAGCCAACCGACTAGCGGGGGGCGCAATGAGCAGTTCTTC.